These 18 T cell receptor beta chains were all obtained from the same sample, sequenced in a study of OX40 agonist ivuxolimab in advanced cancers. The protocol was immunoSEQ multiplex PCR, while the TCRdb copy is restricted to in-frame clones and leaves out a portion. Among approximately 82,000 clones, about 94% were seen once, and the ten largest hold roughly 20%. Sequencing was performed on CD4+ or CD8+ T cells sorted from blood, taken in a trial of the OX40 agonist ivuxolimab. These receptors were collected from an adult with an advanced solid tumor such as melanoma, head and neck, liver or kidney cancer.

The chain is built from TRBV7-8 and TRBJ2-7; 7 bases align to TRBD2. The junction had 4 bases not matched to a gene; V was cut back by 0 bases and J by 2 bases. Germline V gene data show CDR1 as SGHVS and CDR2 as FQNEAQ. This CDR3 spans 15 amino acids. The CDR3 DNA is TGTGCCAGCAGCTTAGCCGGCGGGAGCACCTACGAGCAGTACTTC. This translates into CASSLAGGSTYEQYF. Filled out from reference TRBV7-8 and TRBJ2-7, the complete variable domain reads GAGVSQSPRYKVAKRGQDVALRCDPISGHVSLFWYQQALGQGPEFLTYFQNEAQLDKSGLPSDRFFAERPEGSVSTLKIQRTQQEDSAVYLCASSLAGGSTYEQYFGPGTRLTVT.

This rearrangement joins TRBV7-9 to TRBJ2-7; unclear D gene. Between the trimmed V and J ends, which lost 6 bases and 0 bases, there was a span of 9 bases. This CDR3 is 13 amino acids long. Germline CDR1 is SEHNR and CDR2 is FQNEAQ (reference sequence). This chain's CDR3 is CASREDISYEQYF. The CDR3 DNA is TGTGCCAGCAGGGAAGACATCTCCTACGAGCAGTACTTC.

The chain employs TRBV19 and TRBJ1-1, with a tentative D call TRBD1 (6 bases). From germline, CDR1 is LNHDA and CDR2 SQIVND (reference sequence). This CDR3 region has 18 residues. The V end was cut by 3 bases, the J end by 4 bases, with 24 bases between. CDR3 coding DNA: TGTGCCAGTAGTATGTTCACTTCGCAACAGGGTCTATTCACTGAAGCTTTCTTT. Its translation: CASSMFTSQQGLFTEAFF.

This chain joins TRBV9 and TRBJ1-5, with 7 bases lining up with TRBD1. The CDR3 loop spans 18 amino acids. The V segment lost 0 bases and the J segment 2 bases; nucleotides outside the gene matches: 11. Germline V gene lookup returns CDR1 SGDLS and CDR2 YYNGEE. CDR3 protein: CASSVGPIEGAGNQPQHF. The CDR3 DNA sequence: TGTGCCAGCAGCGTAGGGCCGATCGAGGGGGCGGGCAATCAGCCCCAGCATTTT.

The chain carries TRBV5-8 and TRBJ1-5, with TRBD1 matching over 11 bases. CDR3 size: 14 residues. The germline gives CDR1 SGHTS, CDR2 YDEGEE. V shed 4 bases and J 7 bases; nucleotides not matched to a gene: 4. The CDR3 is CASSLGQGAQPQHF. The CDR3 coding sequence is TGTGCCAGCAGCCTTGGACAGGGGGCCCAGCCCCAGCATTTT.

This rearrangement joins TRBV9 to TRBJ1-1, with D possibly being TRBD1 (6 bases). Germline CDR1 is SGDLS and CDR2 is YYNGEE. The V end was cut by 0 bases, the J end by 0 bases, with 9 bases between. This CDR3 has 15 amino acids. CDR3 in amino acids: CASSVGGGMNTEAFF. The CDR3, as DNA: TGTGCCAGCAGCGTAGGGGGGGGCATGAACACTGAAGCTTTCTTT.

The V and J genes are TRBV28 and TRBJ1-3; no clear D. Germline V gene sequence: CDR1 MDHEN, CDR2 SYDVKM. The length of the CDR3 is 11 residues. Trimming pared 3 bases from V and 14 bases from J, leaving 11 bases between. CDR3 bases: TGTGCCAGCAGTTTGATAAACGCCCTATATTTT. It is translated as CASSLINALYF.

The V and J genes are TRBV7-2 and TRBJ2-3, with 8 bases lining up with TRBD2. Germline V gives CDR1 SGHTA, CDR2 FQGNSA. The CDR3 extends over 17 amino acids. Trimming cost V 7 bases and J 0 bases; bases outside gene matches: 12. CDR3 DNA: TGTGCCAGCACTCCCCCTCGCGGGGGGTGGAGCACAGATACGCAGTATTTT. It translates to CASTPPRGGWSTDTQYF.

The chain joins TRBV27 to TRBJ1-5; the D gene is possibly TRBD1 (5 bases). The CDR3 covers 14 residues. The germline V gene encodes CDR1 MNHEY and CDR2 SMNVEV (reference sequence). The ends were cut back, 7 bases at V and 3 bases at J, with 13 bases in the middle. The CDR3 loop reads CASTPGGVNQPQHF. CDR3 nucleotides: TGTGCCAGCACCCCGGGGGGGGTCAATCAGCCCCAGCATTTT.

The chain uses TRBV15 and TRBJ1-5; D is unresolved. Germline V gene lookup returns CDR1 LNHNV and CDR2 YYDKDF (reference sequence). V lost 0 bases and J 3 bases, leaving 9 bases between the germline ends. The length of the CDR3 is 15 residues. For the CDR3, the DNA is TGTGCCACCAGCAGAGATGGGCGGGTCAATCAGCCCCAGCATTTT. Translated, it gives CATSRDGRVNQPQHF. Based on the CDR3 plus reference TRBV15 and TRBJ1-5, the full variable domain is DAMVIQNPRYQVTQFGKPVTLSCSQTLNHNVMYWYQQKSSQAPKLLFHYYDKDFNNEADTPDNFQSRRPNTSFCFLDIRSPGLGDTAMYLCATSRDGRVNQPQHFGDGTRLSIL.

The chain has TRBV28 and TRBJ2-1; D gene ambiguous. V was cut by 3 bases and J by 9 bases, with 21 bases left in between. The CDR3 loop spans 16 amino acids. Looked up from germline, CDR1 is MDHEN and CDR2 is SYDVKM. The CDR3 is CASSFFGKRVRIEQFF. Written as DNA, the CDR3 is TGTGCCAGCAGTTTTTTTGGGAAGAGAGTGAGAATTGAGCAGTTCTTC.

The chain combines TRBV11-2 with TRBJ2-7; D may match TRBD1 or TRBD2 (5 bases each). Trimming took off 3 bases at V and 1 base at J, with 16 bases between the two ends. This CDR3 has 16 residues. Germline values: CDR1 SGHAT, CDR2 FQNNGV. The CDR3 DNA follows: TGTGCCAGCAGCTTCCTTGCAGGGAGATCTTCCTACGAGCAGTACTTC. It is translated as CASSFLAGRSSYEQYF.

This chain joins TRBV5-6 and TRBJ2-3; D is perhaps TRBD2 (6 bases). Germline CDR1 SGHDT, CDR2 YYEEEE. The CDR3 extends over 16 amino acids. V dropped 3 bases and J dropped 3 bases, with 17 bases sitting between them. The CDR3 DNA reads as TGTGCCAGCAGCTCCGGGACTCTCGAGGGGACAGATACGCAGTATTTT. This codes for CASSSGTLEGTDTQYF. Drawing the rest from reference TRBV5-6 and TRBJ2-3, the complete variable domain is DAGVTQSPTHLIKTRGQQVTLRCSPKSGHDTVSWYQQALGQGPQFIFQYYEEEERQRGNFPDRFSGHQFPNYSSELNVNALLLGDSALYLCASSSGTLEGTDTQYFGPGTRLTVL.

The chain links TRBV29-1 to TRBJ2-1; possibly TRBD1 for D (5 bases). Germline V gives CDR1 SQVTM, CDR2 ANQGSEA. The CDR3 is made up of 14 amino acids. The V end lost 6 bases, the J end lost 0 bases, and 12 bases lay between the germline ends. The CDR3 protein is CSVEDTNSYNEQFF. The CDR3 DNA reads TGCAGCGTCGAGGACACGAACTCCTACAATGAGCAGTTCTTC.

CDR3 loop: CASSLGLNTGELFF. The CDR3 coding sequence is TGTGCCAGCAGTTTAGGGCTGAACACCGGGGAGCTGTTTTTT. This chain links TRBV27 with TRBJ2-2; D not resolved. The CDR3 consists of 14 residues. Trimming removed 2 bases from V and 1 base from J, with 5 bases in between. In germline, CDR1 is MNHEY, CDR2 SMNVEV (reference sequence).

V is TRBV7-2 and J is TRBJ1-5; D is possibly TRBD1 (5 bases). V shed 6 bases and J shed 4 bases, with 16 bases lying between them. CDR1 SGHTA and CDR2 FQGNSA come from the germline V gene. The CDR3 consists of 15 residues. In DNA, the CDR3 is TGTGCCAGCAGTTCCTGGGGGTCCTCAAATCAGCCCCAGCATTTT. Amino acid sequence: CASSSWGSSNQPQHF.

Here the CDR3 reads CASSLSTAAYGYTF. The CDR3 coding sequence is TGTGCCAGCAGTTTATCGACGGCAGCCTATGGCTACACCTTC. The rearrangement uses TRBV27 and TRBJ1-2; D unclear. With 0 bases removed from V and 4 bases from J, the gap between germline ends came to 9 bases. CDR1 and CDR2 (germline): MNHEY, SMNVEV (reference sequence). CDR3 length: 14 residues.

The J gene is TRBJ2-4, the V gene TRBV23-1; D tentatively reads TRBD1 or TRBD2 (5 bases each). TRBV23-1 is treated as an ORF (open reading frame) with a function not yet certain. The CDR3 has 13 residues. The V and J ends lost 8 bases and 8 bases respectively, with 16 bases between them. The CDR3 protein is CASSPGQEDIQYF. For the CDR3, the DNA is TGCGCCAGCTCGCCGGGGCAGGAGGACATTCAGTACTTC.